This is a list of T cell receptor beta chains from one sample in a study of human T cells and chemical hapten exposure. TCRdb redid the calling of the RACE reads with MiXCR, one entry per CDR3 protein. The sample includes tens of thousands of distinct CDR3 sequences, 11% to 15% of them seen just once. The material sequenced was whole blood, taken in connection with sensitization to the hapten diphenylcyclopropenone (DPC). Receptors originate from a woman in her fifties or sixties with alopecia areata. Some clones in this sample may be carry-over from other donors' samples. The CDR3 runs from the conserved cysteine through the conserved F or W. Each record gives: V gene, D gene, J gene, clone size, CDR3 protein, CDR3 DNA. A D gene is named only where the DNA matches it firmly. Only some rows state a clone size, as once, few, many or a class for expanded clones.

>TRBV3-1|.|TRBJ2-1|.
CASSQTGTSRWQFF
TGTGCCAGCAGCCAAACCGGGACAAGTCGGTGGCAGTTCTTC
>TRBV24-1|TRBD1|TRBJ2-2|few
CATSDSGTGVTGELFF
TGTGCCACCAGTGATTCCGGGACAGGGGTCACCGGGGAGCTGTTTTTT
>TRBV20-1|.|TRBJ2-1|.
CSAKYNEQFF
TGCAGTGCTAAGTATAATGAGCAGTTCTTC
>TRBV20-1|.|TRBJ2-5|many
CSASSREGQKETQYF
TGCAGTGCTAGTAGCAGGGAAGGTCAAAAAGAGACCCAGTACTTC
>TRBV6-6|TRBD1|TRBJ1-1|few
CASSLGTGSTNTEAFF
TGTGCCAGCAGTTTGGGGACAGGGTCCACTAACACTGAAGCTTTCTTT
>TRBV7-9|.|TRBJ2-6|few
CASSLGTSGANVLTF
TGTGCCAGCAGCTTAGGGACTTCTGGGGCCAACGTCCTGACTTTC
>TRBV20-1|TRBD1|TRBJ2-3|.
CSAPTLQGRYTDTQYF
TGCAGTGCACCGACCCTACAGGGGCGATACACAGATACGCAGTATTTT
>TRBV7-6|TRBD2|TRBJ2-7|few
CASSLGVWTSGAYEQYF
TGTGCCAGCAGCTTAGGAGTTTGGACTAGCGGGGCCTACGAGCAGTACTTC
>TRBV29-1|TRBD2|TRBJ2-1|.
CSVVSTSGGGEQFF
TGCAGCGTTGTTTCGACTAGCGGGGGGGGTGAGCAGTTCTTC
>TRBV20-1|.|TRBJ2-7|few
CSARDDSEQYF
TGCAGTGCTAGAGACGATAGCGAGCAGTACTTC
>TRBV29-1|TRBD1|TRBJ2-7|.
CSVEAVRGKYEQYF
TGCAGCGTTGAAGCCGTCAGGGGGAAATACGAGCAGTACTTC
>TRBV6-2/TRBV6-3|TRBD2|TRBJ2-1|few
CASSYTRGRSSQSYNEQFF
TGTGCCAGCAGTTACACACGCGGGAGGTCTTCCCAGTCCTACAATGAGCAGTTCTTC
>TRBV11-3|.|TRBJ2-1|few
CASSFSSSAYNEQFF
TGTGCCAGCAGCTTTTCCTCTAGCGCGTACAATGAGCAGTTCTTC
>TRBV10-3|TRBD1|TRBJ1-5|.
CAISDPGQGAWDSNQPQHF
TGTGCCATCAGTGACCCCGGACAGGGGGCATGGGATAGCAATCAGCCCCAGCATTTT
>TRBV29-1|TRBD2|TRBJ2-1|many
CSAGTSGRREQFF
TGCAGCGCTGGGACTAGCGGGAGGAGGGAGCAGTTCTTC
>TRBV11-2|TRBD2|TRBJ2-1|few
CASSPRGTSGTNEQFF
TGTGCCAGCAGCCCTAGAGGGACTAGCGGGACCAATGAGCAGTTCTTC
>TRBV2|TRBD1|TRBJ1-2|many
CASRTGTGNGYTF
TGTGCCAGCAGGACCGGGACAGGGAATGGCTACACCTTC
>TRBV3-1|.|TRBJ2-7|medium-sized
CASSQTSTYEQYF
TGTGCCAGCAGTCAAACTAGCACCTACGAGCAGTACTTC
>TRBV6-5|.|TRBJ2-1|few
CASSIRESYNEQFF
TGTGCCAGCAGTATCAGGGAATCCTACAATGAGCAGTTCTTC
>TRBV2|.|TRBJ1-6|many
CASSRSQNNSPLHF
TGTGCCAGCAGTCGAAGTCAGAATAATTCACCCCTCCACTTT
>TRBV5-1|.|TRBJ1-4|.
CASSGTGNEKLFF
TGCGCCAGCAGCGGGACCGGCAATGAAAAACTGTTTTTT
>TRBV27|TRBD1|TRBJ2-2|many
CASKTQGATGELFF
TGTGCCAGTAAGACCCAGGGGGCCACCGGGGAGCTGTTTTTT
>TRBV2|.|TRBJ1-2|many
CASSGGGGVNYGYTF
TGTGCCAGCAGTGGGGGAGGTGGAGTTAACTATGGCTACACCTTC
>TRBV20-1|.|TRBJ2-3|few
CSARSRLRADTQYF
TGCAGTGCTAGAAGCAGGCTTAGGGCAGATACGCAGTATTTT
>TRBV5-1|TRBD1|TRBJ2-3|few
CASSRDRGDGDTQYF
TGCGCCAGCAGCCGGGACAGGGGTGATGGAGATACGCAGTATTTT
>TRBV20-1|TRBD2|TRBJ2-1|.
CSARGYSGSPYNEQFF
TGCAGTGCTAGGGGCTATAGCGGGAGCCCCTACAATGAGCAGTTCTTC
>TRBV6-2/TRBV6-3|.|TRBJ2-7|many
CASSYPRLSYEQYF
TGTGCCAGCAGTTACCCCCGTCTGAGCTACGAGCAGTACTTC
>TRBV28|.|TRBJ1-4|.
CASSNGVANEKLFF
TGTGCCAGCAGTAACGGGGTGGCTAATGAAAAACTGTTTTTT
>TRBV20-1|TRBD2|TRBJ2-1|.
CSARAILAGVPRNEQFF
TGCAGTGCTAGGGCCATATTAGCGGGAGTTCCCCGCAATGAGCAGTTCTTC
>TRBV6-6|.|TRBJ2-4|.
CASSYSSGGGNILAKNIQYF
TGTGCCAGCAGTTACTCGTCCGGAGGGGGGAATATCCTAGCCAAAAACATTCAGTACTTC
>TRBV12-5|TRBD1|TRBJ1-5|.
CASGLDRGVYSNQPQHF
TGTGCTAGTGGTTTGGACAGGGGCGTTTATAGCAATCAGCCCCAGCATTTT
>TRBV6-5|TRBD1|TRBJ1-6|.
CASSATGTYNSPLHF
TGTGCCAGCAGTGCGACAGGGACTTATAATTCACCCCTCCACTTT
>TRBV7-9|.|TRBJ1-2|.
CASSLEVGYTF
TGTGCCAGCAGCTTGGAAGTTGGCTACACCTTC
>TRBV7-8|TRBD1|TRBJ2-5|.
CASSSATGVGETQYF
TGTGCCAGCAGCTCCGCTACAGGGGTGGGAGAGACCCAGTACTTC
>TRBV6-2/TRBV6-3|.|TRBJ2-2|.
CASVRDRVAGTGELFF
TGTGCCAGCGTGAGGGACCGCGTCGCGGGAACCGGGGAGCTGTTTTTT
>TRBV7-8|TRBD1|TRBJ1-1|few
CASSLGTGGGTEAFF
TGTGCCAGCAGCTTGGGGACAGGGGGCGGCACTGAAGCTTTCTTT
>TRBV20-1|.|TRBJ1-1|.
CSARDAPEAFF
TGCAGTGCTAGAGATGCCCCTGAAGCTTTCTTT
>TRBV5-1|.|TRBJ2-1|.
CASSWKSSYNEQFF
TGCGCCAGCAGCTGGAAGAGCTCCTACAATGAGCAGTTCTTC
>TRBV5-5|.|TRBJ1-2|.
CASSLDPQARYGYTF
TGTGCCAGCAGCTTGGATCCCCAGGCCCGCTATGGCTACACCTTC
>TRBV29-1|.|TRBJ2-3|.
CSVEPFPPDTQYF
TGCAGCGTTGAGCCATTCCCCCCAGATACGCAGTATTTT
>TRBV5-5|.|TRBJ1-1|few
CASSLLISVRVAFF
TGTGCCAGCAGCTTATTGATCTCTGTTCGGGTAGCTTTCTTT
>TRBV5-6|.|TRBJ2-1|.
CASSLEVREQFF
TGTGCCAGCAGCTTGGAAGTTCGGGAGCAGTTCTTC
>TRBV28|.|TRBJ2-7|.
CASSLIGRDYEQYF
TGTGCCAGCAGTTTAATAGGTCGGGACTACGAGCAGTACTTC
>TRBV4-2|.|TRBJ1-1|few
CASSQATPTTEAFF
TGTGCCAGCAGCCAAGCCACCCCTACCACTGAAGCTTTCTTT
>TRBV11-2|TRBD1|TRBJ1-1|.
CASSLGTGGSTEAFF
TGTGCCAGCAGCTTAGGAACAGGGGGAAGCACTGAAGCTTTCTTT
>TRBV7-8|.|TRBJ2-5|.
CASSRSGGETQYF
TGTGCCAGCAGCCGTTCCGGGGGCGAGACCCAGTACTTC
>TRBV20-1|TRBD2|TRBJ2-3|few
CSARNPLAGVPDTQYF
TGCAGTGCTAGAAATCCCCTAGCGGGAGTTCCAGATACGCAGTATTTT
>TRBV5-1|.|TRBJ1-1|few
CASSPPWSGQTVEAFF
TGCGCCAGCAGCCCGCCCTGGTCGGGGCAGACAGTTGAAGCTTTCTTT
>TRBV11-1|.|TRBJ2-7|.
CASSLLRTYEQYF
TGTGCCAGCAGCTTATTACGGACCTACGAGCAGTACTTC
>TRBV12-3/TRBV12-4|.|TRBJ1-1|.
CASRNYRDFEAFF
TGTGCCAGCAGAAACTACAGGGATTTTGAAGCTTTCTTT
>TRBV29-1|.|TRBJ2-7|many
CSVTRGDEQYF
TGCAGCGTTACCCGTGGGGACGAGCAGTACTTC
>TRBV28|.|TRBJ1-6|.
CASSPDRSSYNSPLHF
TGTGCCAGCAGTCCCGACCGGAGCTCCTATAATTCACCCCTCCACTTT
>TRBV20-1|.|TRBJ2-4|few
CSASSPVAKNIQYF
TGCAGTGCTAGTTCTCCGGTGGCCAAAAACATTCAGTACTTC
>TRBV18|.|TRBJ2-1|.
CASSPEGNVNNEQFF
TGTGCCAGCTCACCAGAGGGAAATGTTAATAATGAGCAGTTCTTC
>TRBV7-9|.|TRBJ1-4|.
CASSWTGEPNEKLFF
TGTGCCAGCAGCTGGACGGGGGAACCCAATGAAAAACTGTTTTTT
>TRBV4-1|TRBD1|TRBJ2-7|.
CASSQIDRVHEQYF
TGCGCCAGCAGCCAAATTGACAGGGTTCACGAGCAGTACTTC
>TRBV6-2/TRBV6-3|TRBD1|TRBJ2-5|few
CASRTGGPQETQYF
TGTGCCAGCAGGACAGGGGGTCCTCAGGAGACCCAGTACTTC
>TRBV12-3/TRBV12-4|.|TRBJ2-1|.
CASSFSGQDNEQFF
TGTGCCAGCAGTTTCTCGGGCCAAGACAATGAGCAGTTCTTC
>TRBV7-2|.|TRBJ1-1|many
CASSLGGLGTEAFF
TGTGCCAGCAGCTTAGGGGGGCTGGGGACTGAAGCTTTCTTT
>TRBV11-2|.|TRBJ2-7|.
CASSKQVYEQYF
TGTGCCAGCAGCAAACAGGTCTACGAGCAGTACTTC